The next 9 T cell receptor beta chains were all read from a single sample in a study of breast tumors, draining lymph nodes, adjacent tissues. TCRdb fed the multiplex PCR reads into MiXCR, producing one record per CDR3 protein. This sample has 150,000 to 200,000 distinct CDR3 sequences, with 30% to 35% found just once. Breast cancer patients provided tissue from their axillary draining lymph nodes. The specimen sequenced was axillary lymph node tissue. The source is a female donor with breast cancer. Some clones in this sample may be carry-over from other donors' samples.

This clonotype came up many times. V and J are TRBV30 and TRBJ1-2; D unresolved. V was cut by 5 bases and J by 3 bases, with 4 bases left in between. The CDR3 covers 10 residues. Germline assignment: CDR1 GTSNPN and CDR2 SVGIG (reference sequence). CDR3 residues: CAWGDYGYTF. CDR3 nucleotide sequence: TGTGCCTGGGGCGACTATGGCTACACCTTC.

The chain joins TRBV15 to TRBJ2-5; D not certain. Trimming left V 0 bases short and J 9 bases short, with 14 bases between. This CDR3 is 14 amino acids long. The germline gives CDR1 LNHNV, CDR2 YYDKDF (reference sequence). The CDR3 coding sequence is TGTGCCACCAGCAGAGACCGCGGCAATCAGCCCCAGTACTTC. Its protein product is CATSRDRGNQPQYF.

With respect to this clonotype: Germline is not matched at one junction end, which may reflect a read error. The V and J genes are TRBV25-1 and TRBJ2-7; 11 nucleotides match TRBD2. This CDR3 spans 16 amino acids. Germline V gives CDR1 MGHDK, CDR2 SYGVNS. CDR3 amino acids: CANSDLSGRGTYEQYF. For the CDR3, the DNA is TGTGCCAACAGTGACCTTAGCGGGAGGGGCACCTACGAGCAGTACTTC.

This clonotype was picked up a small number of times. The V gene is TRBV20-1, the J gene TRBJ2-7; 10 bases agree with TRBD2. J lost 1 base, V lost 3 bases, and 3 bases had no gene match. The CDR3 totals 14 residues. Germline CDR1 and CDR2: DFQATT and SNEGSKA (reference sequence). Here the CDR3 DNA reads TGCAGTGCTAGGCGTAGCGGGGGGTCCTACGAGCAGTACTTC. This codes for CSARRSGGSYEQYF.

Regarding this clonotype: This clone may be a read error of a much larger clone one base away. Because the CDR3 is missing its conserved closing phenylalanine or tryptophan, this is likely a read error. The V gene is TRBV19, the J gene TRBJ2-5; TRBD2 might be the D (6 bases). In germline, CDR1 is LNHDA, CDR2 SQIVND (reference sequence). V lost 1 base to trimming and J lost 1 base, with 13 bases between them. The CDR3 has 16 residues. The CDR3 sequence: CASSIVYAGPQETQYS. The DNA of the CDR3 is TGTGCCAGTAGTATAGTCTACGCGGGGCCCCAAGAGACCCAGTACTCC.

The table lists this clonotype with many counts. The V and J genes are TRBV2 and TRBJ1-2, with TRBD1 matching over 9 bases. The V and J ends lost 4 bases and 3 bases, in that order; junction bases with no gene match: 6. This CDR3 has 15 residues. CDR1 and CDR2 (germline): SNHLY, FYNNEI. The CDR3 loop reads CASSAEQGAHYGYTF. The CDR3 DNA sequence: TGTGCCAGCAGTGCGGAACAGGGGGCTCACTATGGCTACACCTTC.

Many counts were recorded for this clonotype. The genes are TRBV7-9 and TRBJ2-3; D not certain. CDR3 length: 11 amino acids. Germline-derived CDR1 and CDR2 are SEHNR and FQNEAQ (reference sequence). V lost 10 bases and J lost 1, with 6 bases in between. The CDR3 spells CATGGTDTQYF. The CDR3 bases are TGTGCCACGGGTGGCACAGATACGCAGTATTTT. Full variable domain (outside the CDR3, taken from reference TRBV7-9 and TRBJ2-3): DTGVSQNPRHKITKRGQNVTFRCDPISEHNRLYWYRQTLGQGPEFLTYFQNEAQLEKSRLLSDRFSAERPKGSFSTLEIQRTEQGDSAMYLCATGGTDTQYFGPGTRLTVL.

J is TRBJ1-5 and V is TRBV28; D is unclear. The germline V and J ends were trimmed by 3 bases and 5 bases, with 17 bases remaining between them. Germline-derived CDR1 and CDR2 are MDHEN and SYDVKM. The CDR3 contains 16 residues. CDR3 residues: CASSFGTVGLHQPQHF. CDR3 coding DNA: TGTGCCAGCAGTTTCGGTACAGTTGGTCTTCATCAGCCCCAGCATTTT.

This sequence joins TRBV19 and TRBJ1-1, with no clear D. CDR3 length equals 16 residues. V lost 0 bases and J 1 base, leaving 12 bases between the germline ends. Germline CDR1 and CDR2: LNHDA and SQIVND (reference sequence). This CDR3 reads CASSIEWRAGNTEAFF. CDR3 nucleotides: TGTGCCAGTAGTATAGAATGGCGGGCCGGGAACACTGAAGCTTTCTTT.